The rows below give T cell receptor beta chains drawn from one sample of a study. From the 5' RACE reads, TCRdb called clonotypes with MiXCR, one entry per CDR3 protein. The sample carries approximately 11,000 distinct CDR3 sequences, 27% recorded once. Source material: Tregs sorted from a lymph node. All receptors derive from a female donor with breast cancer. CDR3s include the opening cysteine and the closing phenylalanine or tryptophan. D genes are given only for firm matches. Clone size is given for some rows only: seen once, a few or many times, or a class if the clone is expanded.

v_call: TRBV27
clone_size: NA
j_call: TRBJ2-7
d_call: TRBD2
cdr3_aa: CASSLDPGLGAYGQYF
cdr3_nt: TGTGCCAGCAGTTTAGACCCGGGACTAGGGGCCTACGGGCAGTACTTC

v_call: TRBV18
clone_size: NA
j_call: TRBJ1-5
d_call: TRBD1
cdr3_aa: CASSQTPGQPNPQPQHF
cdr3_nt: TGTGCCAGCTCACAAACACCGGGACAGCCGAATCCGCAGCCCCAGCATTTT

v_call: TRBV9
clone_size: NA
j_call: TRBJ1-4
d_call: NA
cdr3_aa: CASSPAGGNEKLFF
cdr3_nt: TGTGCCAGCAGCCCAGCAGGTGGGAATGAAAAACTGTTTTTT

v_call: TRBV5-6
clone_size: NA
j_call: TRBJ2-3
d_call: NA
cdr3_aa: CASSSLGADTQYF
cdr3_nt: TGTGCCAGCAGCTCCTTGGGTGCAGATACGCAGTATTTT

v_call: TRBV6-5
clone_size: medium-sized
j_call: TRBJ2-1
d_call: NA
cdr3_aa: CASSYSRLQPGDEQFF
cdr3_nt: TGTGCCAGCAGTTACTCGAGACTCCAGCCGGGGGATGAGCAGTTCTTC

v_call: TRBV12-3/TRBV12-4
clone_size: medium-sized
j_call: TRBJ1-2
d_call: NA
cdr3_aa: CASSFGDSNYGYTF
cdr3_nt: TGTGCCAGCAGTTTTGGCGACAGTAACTATGGCTACACCTTC

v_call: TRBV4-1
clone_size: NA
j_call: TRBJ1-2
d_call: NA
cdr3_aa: CASSQEGSSAYGYTF
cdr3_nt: TGCGCCAGCAGCCAAGAGGGTAGTTCCGCCTATGGCTACACCTTC

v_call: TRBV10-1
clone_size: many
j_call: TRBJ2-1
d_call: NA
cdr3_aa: CASNTGPPRGEQFF
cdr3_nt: TGCGCCAGCAACACCGGGCCGCCCCGCGGGGAGCAGTTCTTC

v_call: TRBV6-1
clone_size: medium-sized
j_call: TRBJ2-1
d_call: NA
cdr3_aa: CASSEWEYNEQFF
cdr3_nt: TGTGCCAGCAGTGAATGGGAGTACAATGAGCAGTTCTTC

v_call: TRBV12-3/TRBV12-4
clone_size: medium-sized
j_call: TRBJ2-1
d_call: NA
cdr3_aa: CASSLVSSYNEQFF
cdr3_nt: TGTGCCAGCAGTTTAGTTTCCTCCTACAATGAGCAGTTCTTC

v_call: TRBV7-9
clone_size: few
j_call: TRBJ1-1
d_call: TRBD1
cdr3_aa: CASSLGRGFTEAFF
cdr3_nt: TGTGCCAGCAGCTTAGGCAGGGGGTTCACTGAAGCTTTCTTT

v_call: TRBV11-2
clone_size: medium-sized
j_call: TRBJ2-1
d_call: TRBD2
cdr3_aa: CASSSGLAGFHEQFF
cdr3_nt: TGTGCCAGCAGCTCTGGACTAGCGGGATTTCATGAGCAGTTCTTC

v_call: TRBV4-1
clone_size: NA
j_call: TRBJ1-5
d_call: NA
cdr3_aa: CASSQEGGGNQPQHF
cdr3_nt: TGCGCCAGCAGCCAAGAGGGGGGGGGCAATCAGCCCCAGCATTTT

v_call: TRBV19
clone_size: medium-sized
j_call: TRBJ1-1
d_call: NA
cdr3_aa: CASSIGSGNTEAFF
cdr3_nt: TGTGCCAGTAGTATAGGTTCAGGGAACACTGAAGCTTTCTTT

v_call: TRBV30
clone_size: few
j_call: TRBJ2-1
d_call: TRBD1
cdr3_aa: CAWRSRSQGALGEQFF
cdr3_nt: TGTGCCTGGAGGAGCCGCAGCCAGGGGGCTTTAGGTGAGCAGTTCTTC

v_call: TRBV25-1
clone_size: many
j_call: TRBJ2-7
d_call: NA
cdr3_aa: CASSELTVYEQYF
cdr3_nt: TGTGCCAGCAGTGAACTCACAGTCTACGAGCAGTACTTC

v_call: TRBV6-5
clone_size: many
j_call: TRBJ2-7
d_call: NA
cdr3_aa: CASRAGSVYEQYF
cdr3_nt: TGTGCCAGTAGGGCAGGGAGTGTCTACGAGCAGTACTTC

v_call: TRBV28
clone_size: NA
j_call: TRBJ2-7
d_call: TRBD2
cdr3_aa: CASSFGLAGYEQYF
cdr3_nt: TGTGCCAGCAGTTTTGGACTAGCTGGCTACGAGCAGTACTTC

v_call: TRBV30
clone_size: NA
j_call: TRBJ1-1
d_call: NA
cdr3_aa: CAWSAGVGPTEAFF
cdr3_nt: TGTGCCTGGAGTGCGGGGGTGGGCCCTACTGAAGCTTTCTTT

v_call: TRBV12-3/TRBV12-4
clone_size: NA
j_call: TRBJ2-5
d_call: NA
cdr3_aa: CASSVRETQYF
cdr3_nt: TGTGCCAGCAGTGTCCGAGAGACTCAGTACTTC

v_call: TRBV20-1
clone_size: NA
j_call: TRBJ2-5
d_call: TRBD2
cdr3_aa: CSALGLAGGPGETQYF
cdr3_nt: TGCAGTGCTTTGGGACTAGCGGGAGGGCCTGGAGAGACCCAGTACTTC

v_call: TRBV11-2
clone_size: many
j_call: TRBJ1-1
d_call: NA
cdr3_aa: CASSLGELQAFF
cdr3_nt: TGTGCCAGCAGCTTAGGGGAGCTGCAAGCTTTCTTT

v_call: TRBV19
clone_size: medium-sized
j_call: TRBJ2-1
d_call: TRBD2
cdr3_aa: CASSIDAGTSGNEQFF
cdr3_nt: TGTGCCAGTAGTATAGACGCCGGGACTAGCGGAAATGAGCAGTTCTTC

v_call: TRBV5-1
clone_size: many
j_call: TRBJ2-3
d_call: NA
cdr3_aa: CASSLVDTQYF
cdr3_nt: TGCGCCAGCAGCTTGGTAGATACGCAGTATTTT

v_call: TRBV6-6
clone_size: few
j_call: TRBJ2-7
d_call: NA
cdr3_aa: CASGQPSYEQYF
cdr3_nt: TGTGCCAGCGGACAGCCGTCCTACGAGCAGTACTTC

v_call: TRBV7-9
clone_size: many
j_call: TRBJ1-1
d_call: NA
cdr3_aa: CASSPIGRAEAFF
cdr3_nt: TGTGCCAGCAGCCCTATAGGGAGAGCTGAAGCTTTCTTT

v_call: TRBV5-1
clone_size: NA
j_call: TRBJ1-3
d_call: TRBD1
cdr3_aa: CASSLDRGLNTVYF
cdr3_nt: TGCGCCAGCAGCTTAGACAGGGGGCTAAACACCGTATATTTT

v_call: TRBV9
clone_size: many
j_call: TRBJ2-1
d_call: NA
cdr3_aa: CASSLRDLNNEQFF
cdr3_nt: TGTGCCAGCAGCCTCCGGGACCTAAACAATGAGCAGTTCTTC

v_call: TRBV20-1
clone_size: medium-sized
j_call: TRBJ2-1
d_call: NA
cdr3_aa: CSAKTDSYNEQFF
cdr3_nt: TGCAGTGCTAAGACAGACTCCTACAATGAGCAGTTCTTC

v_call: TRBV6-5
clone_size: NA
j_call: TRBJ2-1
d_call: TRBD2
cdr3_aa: CASSPGLAGLVSYNEQFF
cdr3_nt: TGTGCCAGCAGCCCGGGACTAGCGGGACTTGTCTCCTACAATGAGCAGTTCTTC

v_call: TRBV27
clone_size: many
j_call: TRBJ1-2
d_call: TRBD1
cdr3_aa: CASSFKWDRINYGYTF
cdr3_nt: TGTGCCAGCAGTTTCAAATGGGACAGGATAAACTATGGCTACACCTTC

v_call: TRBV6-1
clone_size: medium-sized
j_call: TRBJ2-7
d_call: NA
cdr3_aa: CASSESAAYEQYF
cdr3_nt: TGTGCCAGCAGTGAATCGGCAGCCTACGAGCAGTACTTC

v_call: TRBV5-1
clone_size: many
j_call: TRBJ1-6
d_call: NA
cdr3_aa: CASSLEAVTQPLHF
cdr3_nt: TGCGCCAGCAGCTTGGAGGCGGTCACCCAACCCCTCCACTTT

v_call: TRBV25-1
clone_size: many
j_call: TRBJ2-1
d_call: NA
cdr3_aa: CASRNGLDNEQFF
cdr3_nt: TGTGCCAGCAGAAATGGCCTTGACAATGAGCAGTTCTTC

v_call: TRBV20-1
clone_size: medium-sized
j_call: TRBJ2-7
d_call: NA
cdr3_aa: CSARDLGGIEQYF
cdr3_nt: TGCAGTGCTAGAGATTTAGGAGGCATCGAGCAGTACTTC

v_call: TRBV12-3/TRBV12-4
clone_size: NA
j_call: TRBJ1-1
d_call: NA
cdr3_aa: CASSLESAEAFF
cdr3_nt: TGTGCCAGCAGTTTAGAATCGGCTGAAGCTTTCTTT

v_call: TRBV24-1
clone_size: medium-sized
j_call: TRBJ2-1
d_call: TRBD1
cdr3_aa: CATSDFQGTGGNERFF
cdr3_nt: TGTGCCACCAGTGATTTCCAAGGGACAGGGGGCAATGAGCGGTTCTTC

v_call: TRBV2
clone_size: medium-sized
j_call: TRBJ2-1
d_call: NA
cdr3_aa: CASIAGSYNEQFF
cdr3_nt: TGTGCCAGCATCGCGGGTTCCTACAATGAGCAGTTCTTC

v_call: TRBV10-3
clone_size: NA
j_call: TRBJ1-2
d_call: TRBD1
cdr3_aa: CATQGAADYGYTF
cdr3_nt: TGTGCCACACAGGGGGCCGCGGACTATGGCTACACCTTC

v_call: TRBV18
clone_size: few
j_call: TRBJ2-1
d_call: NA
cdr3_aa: CASSPPRSDEQFF
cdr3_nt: TGTGCCAGCTCACCACCTAGGAGCGATGAGCAGTTCTTC

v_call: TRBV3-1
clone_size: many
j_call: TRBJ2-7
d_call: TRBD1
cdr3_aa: CASSQLEGASYEQYF
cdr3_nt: TGTGCCAGCAGCCAACTCGAGGGGGCCTCCTACGAGCAGTACTTC